This record looks at one T cell receptor (beta chain) sequence and its context. This sample stems from a study of blood T cell repertoires in COVID-19. Study-wide context: The United States, Italy and Spain supplied acute and convalescent COVID-19 samples. PBMCs, B-cell-depleted T cells, or T cells were the source of the cDNA or gDNA that made up the material.

The length of the CDR3 is 14 residues. CDR1 is SEHNR, CDR2 FQNEAQ, per germline (reference sequence). V trimming: 6 bases; J trimming: 4 bases; junction bases outside the gene matches: 8. As originally analysed: Researchers report that nucleated cell counts were estimated from reference gene primer amplification. Clones were read by immunoSEQ multiplex PCR, and TCRdb kept only the in-frame ones, dropping some. V, J and clone size were drawn from that table, and D and trimming were deduced from the DNA. Of 110,000 to 150,000 clones in the sample, roughly 88% were seen once. The sequencing sample was made of peripheral blood. J is TRBJ2-7 and V is TRBV7-9, with 8 bases fitting TRBD1. This TCR derives from a man aged 70 or older with acute or convalescent COVID-19. CDR3 sequence reads: CASRTDREGYEQYF. CDR3 nucleotides: TGTGCCAGCAGGACGGACAGGGAAGGGTACGAGCAGTACTTC.